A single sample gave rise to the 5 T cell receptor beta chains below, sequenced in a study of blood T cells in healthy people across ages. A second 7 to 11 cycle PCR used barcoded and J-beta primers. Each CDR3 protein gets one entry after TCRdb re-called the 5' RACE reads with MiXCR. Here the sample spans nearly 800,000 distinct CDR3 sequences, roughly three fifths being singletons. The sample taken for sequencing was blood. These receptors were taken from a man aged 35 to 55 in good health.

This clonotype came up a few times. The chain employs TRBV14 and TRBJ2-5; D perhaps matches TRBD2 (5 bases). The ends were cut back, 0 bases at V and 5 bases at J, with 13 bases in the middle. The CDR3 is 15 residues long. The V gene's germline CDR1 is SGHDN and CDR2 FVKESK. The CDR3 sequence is CASSQEHGVVETQYF. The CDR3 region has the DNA TGTGCCAGCAGCCAAGAACACGGGGTCGTGGAGACCCAGTACTTC.

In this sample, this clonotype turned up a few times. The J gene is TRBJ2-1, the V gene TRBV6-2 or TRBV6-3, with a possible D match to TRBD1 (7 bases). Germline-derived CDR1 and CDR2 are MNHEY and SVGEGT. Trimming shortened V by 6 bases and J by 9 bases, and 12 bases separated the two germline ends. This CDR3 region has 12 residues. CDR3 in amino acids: CASSQGGSEQFF. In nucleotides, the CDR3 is TGTGCCAGCAGCCAGGGGGGAAGTGAGCAGTTCTTC.

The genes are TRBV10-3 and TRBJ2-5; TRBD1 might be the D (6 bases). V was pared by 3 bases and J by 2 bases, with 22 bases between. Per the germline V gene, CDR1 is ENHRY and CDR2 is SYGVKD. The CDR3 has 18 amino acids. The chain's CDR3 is CAISESSTQGSTQETQYF. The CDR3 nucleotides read TGTGCCATCAGTGAATCCTCTACACAGGGTAGTACTCAAGAGACCCAGTACTTC.

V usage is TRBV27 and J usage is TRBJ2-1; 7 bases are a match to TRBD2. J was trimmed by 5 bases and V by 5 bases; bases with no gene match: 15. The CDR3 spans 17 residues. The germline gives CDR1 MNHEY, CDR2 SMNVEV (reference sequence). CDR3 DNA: TGTGCCAGCAGTCCTCGTGTGGCGGGAGCGCCACACAATGAGCAGTTCTTC. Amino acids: CASSPRVAGAPHNEQFF.

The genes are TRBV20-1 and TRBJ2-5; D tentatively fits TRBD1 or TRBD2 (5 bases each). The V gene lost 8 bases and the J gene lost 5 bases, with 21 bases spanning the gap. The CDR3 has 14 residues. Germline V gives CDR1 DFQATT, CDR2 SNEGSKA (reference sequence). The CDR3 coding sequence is TGCAGTACCCCCGAGGCAGGGCGAGGGGAGACCCAGTACTTC. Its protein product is CSTPEAGRGETQYF.